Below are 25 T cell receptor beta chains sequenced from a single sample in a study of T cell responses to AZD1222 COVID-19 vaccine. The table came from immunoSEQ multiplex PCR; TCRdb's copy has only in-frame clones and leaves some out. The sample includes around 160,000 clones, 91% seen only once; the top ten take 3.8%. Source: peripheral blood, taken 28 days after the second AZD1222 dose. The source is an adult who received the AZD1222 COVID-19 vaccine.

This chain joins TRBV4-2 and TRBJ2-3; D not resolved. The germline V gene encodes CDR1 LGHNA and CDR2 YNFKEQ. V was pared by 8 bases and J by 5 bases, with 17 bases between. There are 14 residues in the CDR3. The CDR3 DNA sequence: TGTGCCAGCGGCCCTGTTCGGTCCCGAGATACGCAGTATTTT. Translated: CASGPVRSRDTQYF.

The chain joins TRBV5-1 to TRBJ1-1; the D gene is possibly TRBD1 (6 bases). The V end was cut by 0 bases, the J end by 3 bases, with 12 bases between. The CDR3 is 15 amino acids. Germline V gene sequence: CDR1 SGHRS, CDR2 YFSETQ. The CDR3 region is CASSLAGAEDTEAFF. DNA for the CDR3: TGCGCCAGCAGCTTGGCAGGGGCGGAAGACACTGAAGCTTTCTTT.

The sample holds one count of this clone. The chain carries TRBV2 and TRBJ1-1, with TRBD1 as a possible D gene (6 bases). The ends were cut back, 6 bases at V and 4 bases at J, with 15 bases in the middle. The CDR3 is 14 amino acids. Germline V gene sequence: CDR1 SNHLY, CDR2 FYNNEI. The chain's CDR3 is CASRVGQQLTEAFF. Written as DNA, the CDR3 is TGTGCCAGCAGGGTGGGACAACAACTCACTGAAGCTTTCTTT.

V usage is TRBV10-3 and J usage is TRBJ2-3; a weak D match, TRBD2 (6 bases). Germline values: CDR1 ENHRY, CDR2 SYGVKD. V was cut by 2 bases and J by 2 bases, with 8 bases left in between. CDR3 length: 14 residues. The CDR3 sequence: CAISEGRDTDTQYF. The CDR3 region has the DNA TGTGCCATCAGTGAGGGGCGGGACACAGATACGCAGTATTTT.

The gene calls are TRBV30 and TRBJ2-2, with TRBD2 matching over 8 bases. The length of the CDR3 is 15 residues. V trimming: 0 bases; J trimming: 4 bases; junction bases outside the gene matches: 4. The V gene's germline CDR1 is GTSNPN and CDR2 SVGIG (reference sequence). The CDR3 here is CAWSVGLAGTGELFF. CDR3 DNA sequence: TGTGCCTGGAGTGTAGGGCTAGCGGGCACCGGGGAGCTGTTTTTT.

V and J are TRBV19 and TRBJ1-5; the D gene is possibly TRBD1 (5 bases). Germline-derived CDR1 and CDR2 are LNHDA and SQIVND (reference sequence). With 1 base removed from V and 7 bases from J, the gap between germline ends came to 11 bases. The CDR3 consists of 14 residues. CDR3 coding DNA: TGTGCCAGTAGTATAGGGACTTCAGGGCAGCCCCAGCATTTT. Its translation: CASSIGTSGQPQHF.

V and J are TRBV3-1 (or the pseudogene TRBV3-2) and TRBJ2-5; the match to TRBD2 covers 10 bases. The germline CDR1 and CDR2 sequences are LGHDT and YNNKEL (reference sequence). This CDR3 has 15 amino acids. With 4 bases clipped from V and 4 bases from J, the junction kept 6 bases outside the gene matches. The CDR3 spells CASSLQRGGGETQYF. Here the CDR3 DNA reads TGTGCCAGCAGCCTACAGCGGGGGGGCGGAGAGACCCAGTACTTC.

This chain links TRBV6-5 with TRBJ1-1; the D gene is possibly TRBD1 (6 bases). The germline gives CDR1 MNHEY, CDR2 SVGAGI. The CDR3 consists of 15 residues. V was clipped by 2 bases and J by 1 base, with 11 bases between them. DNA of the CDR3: TGTGCCAGCAGTTACGCAGGGGCGGGGAACACTGAAGCTTTCTTT. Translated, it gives CASSYAGAGNTEAFF.

The CDR3 reads CSVVRQGSDYGYTF. The CDR3 DNA is TGCAGCGTTGTACGGCAGGGGTCGGACTATGGCTACACCTTC. This chain connects TRBV29-1 to TRBJ1-2; the D gene is possibly TRBD1 (6 bases). Trimming cost V 4 bases and J 3 bases, with 15 bases left between them. Germline CDR1 is SQVTM and CDR2 is ANQGSEA. The CDR3 length is 14 residues.

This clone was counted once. Written as DNA, the CDR3 is TGTGCCACCAGTGATCGCGGGAGGGAAGCCAAAAACATTCAGTACTTC. This encodes CATSDRGREAKNIQYF. The chain employs TRBV24-1 and TRBJ2-4; 9 bases agree with TRBD2. This CDR3 has 16 residues. Germline V gene data show CDR1 as KGHDR and CDR2 as SFDVKD. V gave up 3 bases and J gave up 0 bases; unmatched junction bases: 2.

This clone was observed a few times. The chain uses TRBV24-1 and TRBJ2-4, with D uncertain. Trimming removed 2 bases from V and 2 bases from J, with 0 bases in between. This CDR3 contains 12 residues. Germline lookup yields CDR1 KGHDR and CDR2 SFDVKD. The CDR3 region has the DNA TGTGCCACCAGTGATTCCAAAAACATTCAGTACTTC. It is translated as CATSDSKNIQYF.

The CDR3 region is CASSHRGQNTEAFF. CDR3 sequence (DNA): TGTGCCAGCAGTCACCGGGGCCAGAACACTGAAGCTTTCTTT. The chain links TRBV7-6 to TRBJ1-1; a possible D gene is TRBD1 (5 bases). V lost 6 bases to trimming and J lost 1 base, with 12 bases between them. The CDR3 totals 14 residues. CDR1 and CDR2 (germline): SGHVS, FNYEAQ.

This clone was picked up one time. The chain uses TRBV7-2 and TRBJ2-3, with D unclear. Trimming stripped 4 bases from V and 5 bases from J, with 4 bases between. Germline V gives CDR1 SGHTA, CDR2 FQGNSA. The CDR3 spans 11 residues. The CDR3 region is CASSSRDTQYF. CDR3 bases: TGTGCCAGCAGCTCTCGAGATACGCAGTATTTT. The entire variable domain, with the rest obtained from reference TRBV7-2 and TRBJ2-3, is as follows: GAGVSQSPSNKVTEKGKDVELRCDPISGHTALYWYRQSLGQGLEFLIYFQGNSAPDKSGLPSDRFSAERTGGSVSTLTIQRTQQEDSAVYLCASSSRDTQYFGPGTRLTVL.

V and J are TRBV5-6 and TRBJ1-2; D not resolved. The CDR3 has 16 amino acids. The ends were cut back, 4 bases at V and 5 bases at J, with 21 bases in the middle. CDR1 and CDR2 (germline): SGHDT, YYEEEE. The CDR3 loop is CASSLTTFSLEYGYTF. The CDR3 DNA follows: TGTGCCAGCAGCCTGACGACATTTTCCCTCGAATATGGCTACACCTTC.

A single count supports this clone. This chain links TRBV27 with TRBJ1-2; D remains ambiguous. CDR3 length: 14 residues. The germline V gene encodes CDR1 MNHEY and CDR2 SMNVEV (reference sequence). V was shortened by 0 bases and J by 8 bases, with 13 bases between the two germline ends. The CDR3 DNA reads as TGTGCCAGCAGTTTATCGGGTCCGGTGGGGGGCTACACCTTC. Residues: CASSLSGPVGGYTF.

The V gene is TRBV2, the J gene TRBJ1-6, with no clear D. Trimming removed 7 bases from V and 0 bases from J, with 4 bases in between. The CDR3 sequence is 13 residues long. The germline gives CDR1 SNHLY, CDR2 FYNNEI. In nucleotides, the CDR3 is TGTGCCAGCAAGAGCTCCTATAATTCACCCCTCCACTTT. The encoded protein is CASKSSYNSPLHF.

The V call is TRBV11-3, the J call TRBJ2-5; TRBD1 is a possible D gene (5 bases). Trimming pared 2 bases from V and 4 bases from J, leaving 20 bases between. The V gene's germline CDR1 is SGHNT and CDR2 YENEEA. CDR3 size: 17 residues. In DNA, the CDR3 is TGTGCCAGCAGCTTAATCTTAGGGGCCAATCCCCCAGAGACCCAGTACTTC. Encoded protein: CASSLILGANPPETQYF.

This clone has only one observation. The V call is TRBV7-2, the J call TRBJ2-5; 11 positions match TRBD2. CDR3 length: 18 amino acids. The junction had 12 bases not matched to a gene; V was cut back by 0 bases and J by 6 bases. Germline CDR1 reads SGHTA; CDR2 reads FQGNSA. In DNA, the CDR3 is TGTGCCAGCAGCTTAGCCCTTAGGACAGGGACTAGCGGACAGACCCAGTACTTC. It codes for CASSLALRTGTSGQTQYF. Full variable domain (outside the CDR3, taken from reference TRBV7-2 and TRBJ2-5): GAGVSQSPSNKVTEKGKDVELRCDPISGHTALYWYRQSLGQGLEFLIYFQGNSAPDKSGLPSDRFSAERTGGSVSTLTIQRTQQEDSAVYLCASSLALRTGTSGQTQYFGPGTRLLVL.

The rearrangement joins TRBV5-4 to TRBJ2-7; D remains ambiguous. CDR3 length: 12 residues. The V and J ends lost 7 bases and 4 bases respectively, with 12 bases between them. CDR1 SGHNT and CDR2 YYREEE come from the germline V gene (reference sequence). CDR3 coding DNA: TGTGCCAGCGGACCCGAACCTTACGAGCAGTACTTC. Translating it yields CASGPEPYEQYF.

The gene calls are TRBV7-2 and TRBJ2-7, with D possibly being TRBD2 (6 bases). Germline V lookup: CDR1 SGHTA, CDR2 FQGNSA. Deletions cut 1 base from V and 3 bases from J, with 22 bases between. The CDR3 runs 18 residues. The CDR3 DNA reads TGTGCCAGCAGCTTAGTGACCCGACTAGAAGATGGGAACTACGAGCAGTACTTC. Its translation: CASSLVTRLEDGNYEQYF.

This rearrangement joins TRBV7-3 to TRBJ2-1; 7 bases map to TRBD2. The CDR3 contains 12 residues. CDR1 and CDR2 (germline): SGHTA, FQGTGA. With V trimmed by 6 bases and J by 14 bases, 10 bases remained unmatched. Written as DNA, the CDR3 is TGTGCCAGCAGGGCGACGGGAGGTCGGAAGTTCTTC. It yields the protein CASRATGGRKFF.

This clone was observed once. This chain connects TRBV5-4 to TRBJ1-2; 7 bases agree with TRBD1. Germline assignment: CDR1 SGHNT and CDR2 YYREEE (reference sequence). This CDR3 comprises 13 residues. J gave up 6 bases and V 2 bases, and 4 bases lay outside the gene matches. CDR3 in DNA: TGTGCCAGCAGCTTAGCCGGGACAGATGGCTACACCTTC. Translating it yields CASSLAGTDGYTF.

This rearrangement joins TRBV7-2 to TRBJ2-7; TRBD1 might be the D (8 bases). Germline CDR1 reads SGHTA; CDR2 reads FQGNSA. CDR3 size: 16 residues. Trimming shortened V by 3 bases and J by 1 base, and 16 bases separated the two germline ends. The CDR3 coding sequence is TGTGCCAGCAGCTTGGACGGACAGGGAGGGTCCTACGAGCAGTACTTC. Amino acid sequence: CASSLDGQGGSYEQYF.

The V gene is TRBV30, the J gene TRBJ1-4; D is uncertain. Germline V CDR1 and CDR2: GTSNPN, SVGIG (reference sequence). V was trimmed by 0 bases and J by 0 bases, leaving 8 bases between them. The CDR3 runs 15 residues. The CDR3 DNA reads TGTGCCTGGAGTGTCGATTGGGCAACTAATGAAAAACTGTTTTTT. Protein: CAWSVDWATNEKLFF.

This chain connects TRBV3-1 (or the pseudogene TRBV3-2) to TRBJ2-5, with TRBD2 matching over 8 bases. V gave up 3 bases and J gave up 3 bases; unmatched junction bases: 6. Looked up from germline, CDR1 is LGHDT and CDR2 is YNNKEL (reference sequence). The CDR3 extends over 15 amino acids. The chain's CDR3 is CASSQRTSMEETQYF. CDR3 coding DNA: TGTGCCAGCAGCCAGAGGACTAGCATGGAAGAGACCCAGTACTTC.